The entry below describes one TCR beta chain. The sample is drawn from a study of blood T cell repertoires in COVID-19. The V gene lost 7 bases and the J gene lost 0 bases, with 12 bases spanning the gap. Germline V gene lookup returns CDR1 SQVTM and CDR2 ANQGSEA. The CDR3 is 13 amino acids. Per the original data handling: Reference gene primer amplification gave nucleated cell count estimates. Assay: immunoSEQ multiplex PCR; the TCRdb copy retains only in-frame clones and omits some. V and J calls and clone size are given by that table; D and trimming were obtained from the DNA. Here the sample spans over 150,000 clones, over 80% being singletons.

The rearrangement uses TRBV29-1 and TRBJ2-5; TRBD2 is a possible D gene (5 bases). Sample: peripheral blood. The TCR comes from a woman aged 40 to 50 with COVID-19, enrolled during active disease. The CDR3, as DNA: TGCAGCGCTAGCTTGATGGACCAAGAGACCCAGTACTTC. Translation gives CSASLMDQETQYF.